This T cell receptor beta chain is from a study of blood T cells in healthy people across ages. Study-level points and caveats: Per million T cells, TCR beta diversity dropped about linearly as age rose. Long-lived donors had more naive CD4+ cells and higher diversity than aged donors.

This clonotype occurred once. Its antigen is unknown. Together with a sample-barcoded 5' primer, a J-beta primer mix was included in a second PCR lasting roughly 6 to 12 cycles. There were at least 3 million CDR3-containing paired-end reads obtained from each sample. TCRdb re-analysed the 5' RACE reads in MiXCR, keeping a single row per CDR3 protein. The table shows about a million distinct CDR3 sequences, with roughly two fifths occurring only once. The CDR3 runs 14 residues. V gave up 3 bases and J gave up 6 bases, with 13 bases separating them. Sample: blood. The TCR sequence derives from a man aged 18 to 30 in good health. The chain is built from TRBV12-3 or TRBV12-4 and TRBJ2-3; no definite D call. This CDR3 reads CASSLSTTVDTQYF. The CDR3 DNA follows: TGTGCCAGCAGTTTGAGTACTACGGTGGATACGCAGTATTTT.